Presented here are 20 T cell receptor beta chains from one specimen sequenced in a study of CD8 T cells in Susac syndrome. Random hexamers were used to reverse transcribe the RNA input (roughly 0.5 to 1 ug). TCRdb independently ran MiXCR on the immunoSEQ multiplex PCR reads; one entry per CDR3 protein. Of about 150,000 distinct CDR3 sequences in the sample, 90% to 95% are singletons; the top ten hold 0.21%. Sequences were obtained from CD8+ T cells from PBMCs. Receptors originate from a human donor with multiple sclerosis.

The chain carries TRBV9 and TRBJ2-1; 7 bases are shared with TRBD1. The CDR3 is 14 amino acids. Germline CDR1 is SGDLS and CDR2 is YYNGEE. Trimming cost V 0 bases and J 5 bases; bases outside gene matches: 2. The chain's CDR3 is CASSVEGANNEQFF. Here the CDR3 DNA reads TGTGCCAGCAGCGTAGAGGGGGCGAACAATGAGCAGTTCTTC.

The chain recombines TRBV3-1 with TRBJ2-7; TRBD2 matches at 12 bases. CDR3 length: 16 residues. Unmatched junction bases numbered 5, after V lost 3 bases and J lost 2 bases. Germline-derived CDR1 and CDR2 are LGHDT and YNNKEL (reference sequence). The CDR3 loop is CASSQTRLAGAYEQYF. The CDR3 region has the DNA TGTGCCAGCAGCCAGACTCGACTAGCGGGAGCCTACGAGCAGTACTTC.

This clonotype has a single count. The rearrangement uses TRBV30 and TRBJ2-1; D uncertain. Germline V CDR1 and CDR2: GTSNPN, SVGIG (reference sequence). The V end lost 4 bases, the J end lost 7 bases, and 5 bases lay between the germline ends. This CDR3 region has 10 residues. The CDR3 DNA sequence: TGTGCCTGGAAGCTTAATGAGCAGTTCTTC. Translation: CAWKLNEQFF.

The rearrangement joins TRBV19 to TRBJ1-5; D remains unclear. The CDR3 sequence is 18 residues long. V was trimmed by 1 base and J by 0 bases, leaving 16 bases between them. The germline gives CDR1 LNHDA, CDR2 SQIVND (reference sequence). The CDR3 DNA follows: TGTGCCAGTAGTATAGGAGAGGGAGGGCCCTATAGCAATCAGCCCCAGCATTTT. Its translation is CASSIGEGGPYSNQPQHF.

The rearrangement joins TRBV7-9 to TRBJ2-2; D unresolved. The germline gives CDR1 SEHNR, CDR2 FQNEAQ (reference sequence). V was trimmed by 5 bases and J by 9 bases, leaving 7 bases between them. CDR3 length: 11 residues. The CDR3 reads CASSGSRELFF. The CDR3 nucleotides are TGTGCCAGCAGCGGATCTCGGGAGCTGTTTTTT.

The chain carries TRBV6-5 and TRBJ1-1; TRBD1 is a possible D gene (5 bases). The CDR3 loop spans 14 amino acids. Germline assignment: CDR1 MNHEY and CDR2 SVGAGI. V was shortened by 0 bases and J by 1 base, with 6 bases between the two germline ends. In DNA form, the CDR3 reads TGTGCCAGCAGTTACTCCGGGACGAACACTGAAGCTTTCTTT. Encoded protein: CASSYSGTNTEAFF.

The chain combines TRBV9 with TRBJ1-2; 7 positions agree with TRBD1. This CDR3 contains 16 residues. V shed 3 bases, J shed 6 bases, and the junction held 14 bases outside the gene matches. CDR1 is SGDLS and CDR2 is YYNGEE in the germline V gene. The CDR3 region has the DNA TGTGCCAGCAGCGGAGGGGGCACTGACAGGGCGCATGGCTACACCTTC. Its translation: CASSGGGTDRAHGYTF.

This sequence joins TRBV6-2 or TRBV6-3 and TRBJ2-7; a possible D gene is TRBD1 (6 bases). CDR3 length: 15 amino acids. The germline gives CDR1 MNHEY, CDR2 SVGEGT. V was shortened by 0 bases and J by 2 bases, with 11 bases between the two germline ends. In DNA, the CDR3 is TGTGCCAGCAGTTACTCGTTTCAGGGGACCTACGAGCAGTACTTC. Its protein product is CASSYSFQGTYEQYF.

The J gene is TRBJ2-2, the V gene TRBV12-3 or TRBV12-4; D is unclear. The CDR3 has 11 residues. Trimming cost V 5 bases and J 6 bases, with 4 bases left between them. The CDR3: CASSVPGELFF. CDR3 nucleotide sequence: TGTGCCAGCAGTGTCCCCGGGGAGCTGTTTTTT.

The chain couples TRBV16 to TRBJ1-5; 8 nucleotides agree with TRBD1. Germline V gene sequence: CDR1 KGHSY, CDR2 FQNENV. CDR3 length equals 15 residues. J gave up 4 bases and V 7 bases, and 9 bases lay outside the gene matches. CDR3 in DNA: TGTGCCAGCACCCACGGCAGGGGGCGGAATCAGCCCCAGCATTTT. Translated: CASTHGRGRNQPQHF. Full variable domain (remainder filled in from reference TRBV16 and TRBJ1-5): GEEVAQTPKHLVRGEGQKAKLYCAPIKGHSYVFWYQQVLKNEFKFLISFQNENVFDETGMPKERFSAKCLPNSPCSLEIQATKLEDSAVYFCASTHGRGRNQPQHFGDGTRLSIL.

To note about this clonotype: As the CDR3 is not closed by the conserved phenylalanine or tryptophan, this likely results from a read error. This chain connects TRBV7-9 to TRBJ1-5; D not resolved. In germline, CDR1 is SEHNR, CDR2 FQNEAQ (reference sequence). Trimming left V 1 base short and J 4 bases short, with 2 bases between. This CDR3 comprises 12 residues. As DNA, the CDR3 is TGTGCCAGCAGCTTAGGGAATCAGCCCCAGCATTTG. Amino acids: CASSLGNQPQHL.

The chain recombines TRBV11-2 with TRBJ1-2; D is undetermined. The CDR3 is made up of 14 amino acids. The V gene's germline CDR1 is SGHAT and CDR2 FQNNGV. V lost 5 bases to trimming and J lost 5 bases, with 15 bases between them. CDR3: CASSVSSRTYGYTF. CDR3 nucleotide sequence: TGTGCCAGCAGCGTAAGCAGTAGAACATATGGCTACACCTTC.

The CDR3 nucleotides are TGCAGCGCCGTCTCGGCGGGGGTGCTCCTTGAGCAGTTCTTC. This codes for CSAVSAGVLLEQFF. The chain combines TRBV29-1 with TRBJ2-1; 7 bases are shared with TRBD2. CDR1 is SQVTM, CDR2 ANQGSEA, per germline. V shed 7 bases and J 9 bases; nucleotides not matched to a gene: 15. The length of the CDR3 is 14 residues.

This sequence joins TRBV9 and TRBJ2-3; the D is unclear. The germline gives CDR1 SGDLS, CDR2 YYNGEE. The V end was cut by 0 bases, the J end by 5 bases, with 13 bases between. The CDR3 runs 15 residues. The CDR3 region has the DNA TGTGCCAGCAGCGTAGCGGGCACCTGGGGAGATACGCAGTATTTT. Translated: CASSVAGTWGDTQYF.

This chain joins TRBV20-1 and TRBJ1-1, with unresolved D. This CDR3 is built from 17 residues. The germline V gene encodes CDR1 DFQATT and CDR2 SNEGSKA (reference sequence). Deletions cut 1 base from V and 0 bases from J, with 18 bases between. CDR3 in amino acids: CSARGLPQGALNTEAFF. CDR3 DNA sequence: TGCAGTGCTAGAGGACTCCCTCAAGGAGCATTGAACACTGAAGCTTTCTTT.

The rearrangement links TRBV18 to TRBJ1-1; 9 bases align to TRBD1. The CDR3 sequence is 14 residues long. V shed 2 bases, J shed 4 bases, and the junction held 2 bases outside the gene matches. Germline V gene data show CDR1 as KGHSH and CDR2 as LQKENI. The CDR3 DNA follows: TGTGCCAGCTCACCAGGACAGGGGAGCACTGAAGCTTTCTTT. Translation gives CASSPGQGSTEAFF.

This chain links TRBV9 with TRBJ2-6; TRBD1 might be the D (6 bases). Per germline, CDR1 SGDLS and CDR2 YYNGEE. V was cut by 3 bases and J by 2 bases, with 18 bases left in between. This CDR3 is built from 18 residues. CDR3 loop: CASSDLAPNRAGANVLTF. In DNA form, the CDR3 reads TGTGCCAGCAGCGACCTCGCCCCGAACAGGGCTGGGGCCAACGTCCTGACTTTC.

V gene TRBV12-3 or TRBV12-4 combines with J gene TRBJ2-3; maybe TRBD2 (6 bases). V was clipped by 3 bases and J by 3 bases, with 13 bases between them. The CDR3 has 15 amino acids. CDR3 bases: TGTGCCAGCAGTTTGAGCCCTAGCGTGACAGATACGCAGTATTTT. Protein product: CASSLSPSVTDTQYF.

This clonotype was detected once. This rearrangement joins TRBV29-1 to TRBJ1-2; D perhaps matches TRBD1 (6 bases). CDR1 is SQVTM and CDR2 is ANQGSEA in the germline V gene. This CDR3 is 14 amino acids long. V lost 1 base to trimming and J lost 3 bases, with 12 bases between them. DNA for the CDR3: TGCAGCGTTGAAGGGAAGGGGGGAGACTATGGCTACACCTTC. This encodes CSVEGKGGDYGYTF.

This sequence joins TRBV4-3 and TRBJ2-7; TRBD2 is a possible D gene (5 bases). The CDR3 covers 16 residues. CDR1 is LGHNA and CDR2 is YSLEER in the germline V gene. Trimming took off 0 bases at V and 3 bases at J, with 15 bases between the two ends. CDR3 loop: CASSQEPGKTLYEQYF. CDR3 sequence (DNA): TGCGCCAGCAGCCAAGAACCGGGGAAGACCCTCTACGAGCAGTACTTC.